These T cell receptor beta chains were read from a single sample in a study of cytomegalovirus exposure and HLA in healthy donors. Assay used: immunoSEQ multiplex PCR; TCRdb lists only in-frame clones, some missing. The table includes over 150,000 clones, under 85% detected once. Sequenced material: PBMCs. The receptors derive from a man aged 50 or older in good health and CMV-seronegative. Each CDR3 is given with its conserved first and last residue. Fields, in order: V gene, J gene, D gene, clone size, CDR3 protein, CDR3 DNA. The D gene is left open where the match is weak. Size is stated for part of the rows, as once, few or many counts, or as a class when the clone is expanded.

v_gene: TRBV9
j_gene: TRBJ1-5
d_gene: NA
abundance: few
CDR3aa: CASSRDDTPQHF
CDR3nt: TGTGCCAGCAGCCGCGATGATACGCCCCAGCATTTT

v_gene: TRBV4-2
j_gene: TRBJ1-3
d_gene: NA
abundance: NA
CDR3aa: CASSQTTAGNTIYF
CDR3nt: TGTGCCAGCAGCCAAACGACAGCGGGAAACACCATATATTTT

v_gene: TRBV9
j_gene: TRBJ1-3
d_gene: NA
abundance: NA
CDR3aa: CASSPDSRSGNTIYF
CDR3nt: TGTGCCAGCAGCCCTGACTCTCGCTCTGGAAACACCATATATTTT

v_gene: TRBV11-2
j_gene: TRBJ1-2
d_gene: TRBD1
abundance: NA
CDR3aa: CASSRTGNGYTF
CDR3nt: TGTGCCAGCAGCCGGACAGGGAATGGCTACACCTTC

v_gene: TRBV7-9
j_gene: TRBJ1-1
d_gene: NA
abundance: NA
CDR3aa: CASSLGAANTEAFF
CDR3nt: TGTGCCAGCAGCTTAGGGGCAGCGAACACTGAAGCTTTCTTT

v_gene: TRBV7-9
j_gene: TRBJ1-1
d_gene: TRBD1
abundance: NA
CDR3aa: CSSSLDAGGAFF
CDR3nt: TGTTCCAGCAGCTTAGACGCAGGGGGAGCTTTCTTT

v_gene: TRBV30
j_gene: TRBJ2-2
d_gene: NA
abundance: NA
CDR3aa: CAGGGGANTGELFF
CDR3nt: TGTGCCGGGGGTGGGGGAGCGAACACCGGGGAGCTGTTTTTT

v_gene: TRBV6-5
j_gene: TRBJ2-7
d_gene: NA
abundance: NA
CDR3aa: CASSYQAGATYEQYF
CDR3nt: TGTGCCAGCAGTTACCAGGCGGGGGCTACCTACGAGCAGTACTTC

v_gene: TRBV2
j_gene: TRBJ2-3
d_gene: NA
abundance: NA
CDR3aa: CASSEANAGRLGTQYF
CDR3nt: TGTGCCAGCAGTGAAGCAAACGCGGGTAGATTGGGTACGCAGTATTTT

v_gene: TRBV6-6
j_gene: TRBJ2-5
d_gene: TRBD1
abundance: few
CDR3aa: CASGNRGETQYF
CDR3nt: TGTGCCAGCGGAAACAGGGGGGAGACCCAGTACTTC

v_gene: TRBV6-7
j_gene: TRBJ2-7
d_gene: NA
abundance: NA
CDR3aa: CASRTRGTDSYEQYF
CDR3nt: TGTGCCAGCAGAACCCGCGGGACAGATTCCTACGAGCAGTACTTC

v_gene: TRBV28
j_gene: TRBJ1-2
d_gene: NA
abundance: NA
CDR3aa: CASSHRVNYGYTF
CDR3nt: TGTGCCAGCAGTCACCGAGTGAACTATGGCTACACCTTC

v_gene: TRBV19
j_gene: TRBJ1-5
d_gene: TRBD1
abundance: NA
CDR3aa: CASSTLGTGVNQPQHF
CDR3nt: TGTGCCAGTAGTACTCTTGGGACAGGGGTCAATCAGCCCCAGCATTTT

v_gene: TRBV4-3
j_gene: TRBJ2-7
d_gene: NA
abundance: NA
CDR3aa: CASSQNSGGSYEQYF
CDR3nt: TGCGCCAGCAGCCAAAATTCTGGAGGGTCTTACGAGCAGTACTTC

v_gene: TRBV7-9
j_gene: TRBJ1-1
d_gene: NA
abundance: few
CDR3aa: CASSLQGGTEAFF
CDR3nt: TGTGCCAGCAGCTTGCAGGGCGGCACTGAAGCTTTCTTT

v_gene: TRBV7-3
j_gene: TRBJ1-3
d_gene: NA
abundance: NA
CDR3aa: CASSPTSAGNTIYF
CDR3nt: TGTGCCAGCAGCCCAACAAGCGCTGGAAACACCATATATTTT

v_gene: TRBV28
j_gene: TRBJ1-1
d_gene: TRBD1
abundance: NA
CDR3aa: CASSRGGATPEAFF
CDR3nt: TGTGCCAGCAGTAGAGGGGGCGCTACCCCTGAAGCTTTCTTT

v_gene: TRBV19
j_gene: TRBJ2-7
d_gene: NA
abundance: NA
CDR3aa: CASSIDGTRYEQYF
CDR3nt: TGTGCCAGTAGTATAGACGGGACACGCTACGAGCAGTACTTC

v_gene: TRBV30
j_gene: TRBJ2-3
d_gene: TRBD2
abundance: NA
CDR3aa: CAWSVLLAGDTQYF
CDR3nt: TGTGCCTGGAGTGTACTACTAGCGGGAGATACGCAGTATTTT

v_gene: TRBV7-2
j_gene: TRBJ2-7
d_gene: NA
abundance: NA
CDR3aa: CASSLRSQGPTYEQYF
CDR3nt: TGTGCCAGCAGCTTAAGGTCCCAGGGGCCTACCTACGAGCAGTACTTC

v_gene: TRBV7-9
j_gene: TRBJ2-7
d_gene: NA
abundance: once
CDR3aa: CSSSPPGQPSYEQYF
CDR3nt: TGTTCCAGCAGCCCCCCGGGACAACCCTCCTACGAGCAGTACTTC

v_gene: TRBV6-5
j_gene: TRBJ2-7
d_gene: NA
abundance: few
CDR3aa: CASSPGTLASYEQYF
CDR3nt: TGTGCCAGCAGCCCCGGGACTCTCGCGTCCTACGAGCAGTACTTC

v_gene: TRBV4-1
j_gene: TRBJ2-7
d_gene: TRBD2
abundance: NA
CDR3aa: CASSPGLAGGREQYF
CDR3nt: TGCGCCAGCAGCCCTGGACTAGCGGGAGGTCGCGAGCAGTACTTC

v_gene: TRBV30
j_gene: TRBJ2-2
d_gene: TRBD2
abundance: NA
CDR3aa: CAWSPGLAGTGELFF
CDR3nt: TGTGCCTGGAGTCCGGGGCTAGCGGGCACCGGGGAGCTGTTTTTT

v_gene: TRBV29-1
j_gene: TRBJ2-3
d_gene: NA
abundance: NA
CDR3aa: CSVEAWTATDTQYF
CDR3nt: TGCAGCGTTGAAGCGTGGACAGCTACAGATACGCAGTATTTT

v_gene: TRBV11-3
j_gene: TRBJ2-3
d_gene: TRBD2
abundance: NA
CDR3aa: CAGSASSGALTDTQYF
CDR3nt: TGTGCCGGCAGCGCGTCTAGCGGGGCCCTCACAGATACGCAGTATTTT

v_gene: TRBV7-2
j_gene: TRBJ2-1
d_gene: TRBD1
abundance: NA
CDR3aa: CASSLGQAFGEQFF
CDR3nt: TGTGCCAGCAGCTTGGGACAGGCGTTCGGTGAGCAGTTCTTC

v_gene: TRBV5-4
j_gene: TRBJ2-7
d_gene: TRBD2
abundance: NA
CDR3aa: CASSLRATSGTSYEQYF
CDR3nt: TGTGCCAGCAGCTTGAGAGCAACTAGCGGGACCTCCTACGAGCAGTACTTC

v_gene: TRBV5-1
j_gene: TRBJ1-3
d_gene: NA
abundance: NA
CDR3aa: CASGQNSGNTIYF
CDR3nt: TGCGCCAGCGGACAGAACTCTGGAAACACCATATATTTT

v_gene: TRBV5-1
j_gene: TRBJ2-7
d_gene: TRBD1
abundance: NA
CDR3aa: CASSLDRGYEQYF
CDR3nt: TGCGCCAGCAGCTTGGACAGGGGTTACGAGCAGTACTTC

v_gene: TRBV7-9
j_gene: TRBJ1-1
d_gene: TRBD1
abundance: NA
CDR3aa: CASSLYPGQGQNTEAFF
CDR3nt: TGTGCCAGCAGCTTATACCCGGGACAGGGCCAGAACACTGAAGCTTTCTTT

v_gene: TRBV5-1
j_gene: TRBJ1-2
d_gene: TRBD1
abundance: once
CDR3aa: CASSPTGGGFGYTF
CDR3nt: TGCGCCAGCAGCCCGACAGGGGGCGGATTTGGCTACACCTTC

v_gene: TRBV4-3
j_gene: TRBJ1-6
d_gene: NA
abundance: NA
CDR3aa: CASSQLLGQDNNSPLHF
CDR3nt: TGCGCCAGCAGCCAACTCCTGGGGCAGGACAATAATTCACCCCTCCACTTT

v_gene: TRBV25-1
j_gene: TRBJ2-7
d_gene: NA
abundance: NA
CDR3aa: CASSGRTLREQYF
CDR3nt: TGTGCCAGCAGTGGAAGGACACTCCGCGAGCAGTACTTC

v_gene: TRBV19
j_gene: TRBJ1-5
d_gene: NA
abundance: NA
CDR3aa: CASSLRDSNQPQHF
CDR3nt: TGTGCCAGTAGTCTCCGGGACTCTAATCAGCCCCAGCATTTT

v_gene: TRBV14
j_gene: TRBJ1-1
d_gene: NA
abundance: NA
CDR3aa: CASSPGPRGTEAFF
CDR3nt: TGTGCCAGCAGCCCGGGCCCCAGAGGGACTGAAGCTTTCTTT

v_gene: TRBV21-1
j_gene: TRBJ1-2
d_gene: NA
abundance: NA
CDR3aa: CASSNVRVNYGYTF
CDR3nt: TGTGCCAGCAGCAATGTCAGGGTAAACTATGGCTACACCTTC

v_gene: TRBV27
j_gene: TRBJ1-1
d_gene: NA
abundance: NA
CDR3aa: CASSRIVDTEAFF
CDR3nt: TGTGCCAGCAGTCGCATAGTGGACACTGAAGCTTTCTTT

v_gene: TRBV30
j_gene: TRBJ2-6
d_gene: NA
abundance: once
CDR3aa: CAWSRGSGANVLTF
CDR3nt: TGTGCCTGGAGTCGGGGGAGTGGGGCCAACGTCCTGACTTTC

v_gene: TRBV7-9
j_gene: TRBJ2-2
d_gene: NA
abundance: NA
CDR3aa: CASEEYRRTGELFF
CDR3nt: TGTGCCAGCGAGGAGTACCGCCGGACCGGGGAGCTGTTTTTT

v_gene: TRBV30
j_gene: TRBJ2-2
d_gene: TRBD2
abundance: NA
CDR3aa: CAWSGRGRGTGELFF
CDR3nt: TGTGCCTGGAGCGGCCGGGGGAGGGGAACCGGGGAGCTGTTTTTT

v_gene: TRBV28
j_gene: TRBJ2-2
d_gene: TRBD2
abundance: NA
CDR3aa: CASGSGGAGTGELFF
CDR3nt: TGTGCCAGCGGGTCGGGGGGGGCGGGCACCGGGGAGCTGTTTTTT

v_gene: TRBV7-8
j_gene: TRBJ2-1
d_gene: NA
abundance: NA
CDR3aa: CASSLRRNEQFF
CDR3nt: TGTGCCAGCAGCTTGCGGCGGAATGAGCAGTTCTTC

v_gene: TRBV7-9
j_gene: TRBJ2-2
d_gene: TRBD2
abundance: NA
CDR3aa: CASSPVAGVGTGELFF
CDR3nt: TGTGCCAGCAGCCCCGTTGCGGGAGTAGGCACCGGGGAGCTGTTTTTT

v_gene: TRBV5-5
j_gene: TRBJ2-3
d_gene: TRBD1
abundance: NA
CDR3aa: CASSLFGTGEDTQYF
CDR3nt: TGTGCCAGCAGCTTGTTTGGGACAGGGGAAGATACGCAGTATTTT

v_gene: TRBV4-1
j_gene: TRBJ2-7
d_gene: NA
abundance: NA
CDR3aa: CASSQEEQGYEQYF
CDR3nt: TGCGCCAGCAGCCAAGAGGAGCAGGGCTACGAGCAGTACTTC

v_gene: TRBV7-2
j_gene: TRBJ1-1
d_gene: NA
abundance: NA
CDR3aa: CASSLEGGRSFQDTEAFF
CDR3nt: TGTGCCAGCAGCTTAGAAGGTGGAAGAAGTTTCCAGGACACTGAAGCTTTCTTT

v_gene: TRBV2
j_gene: TRBJ2-1
d_gene: TRBD1
abundance: NA
CDR3aa: CASSVGTGGRNEQFF
CDR3nt: TGTGCCAGCAGCGTAGGGACAGGGGGAAGAAATGAGCAGTTCTTC

v_gene: TRBV28
j_gene: TRBJ1-2
d_gene: NA
abundance: few
CDR3aa: CASSLGAGYTF
CDR3nt: TGTGCCAGCAGTTTAGGGGCTGGCTACACCTTC